The 13 T cell receptor beta chains listed next were all sequenced from one sample in a study of T cell repertoires in cytomegalovirus infection. MiXCR was run by TCRdb on the reads, yielding one entry per CDR3 protein. The repertoire holds roughly 600,000 distinct CDR3 sequences, around 24% seen once, with approximately 8.2% in the top ten. What was sequenced was CD8+ T cells from PBMCs. These receptors originate from a human donor in good health (CMV status not recorded). Some clones in this sample may be carry-over from other donors' samples.

This clonotype was found many times. The V and J genes are TRBV7-8 and TRBJ2-7; tentatively, D is TRBD2 (5 bases). The germline V gene has CDR1 SGHVS and CDR2 FQNEAQ. V lost 8 bases to trimming and J lost 4 bases, with 18 bases between them. The CDR3 contains 14 residues. The CDR3: CASVLEGRLYEQYF. Written as DNA, the CDR3 is TGTGCCAGCGTCTTAGAGGGTCGCTTGTACGAGCAGTACTTC.

The chain recombines TRBV27 with TRBJ1-6; D gene ambiguous. Trimming left V 9 bases short and J 0 bases short, with 21 bases between. CDR3 length: 18 amino acids. The germline V gene has CDR1 MNHEY and CDR2 SMNVEV (reference sequence). CDR3 nucleotide sequence: TGTGCCAGTCAGGCGGCGGCCTTCCTGAGCTCCTATAATTCACCCCTCCACTTT. Encoded protein: CASQAAAFLSSYNSPLHF.

Notes on this clonotype: A much larger clone is a single base away; this may be a read error. J is TRBJ2-1 and V is TRBV19; 7 bases line up with TRBD1. This CDR3 has 14 amino acids. V shed 5 bases and J 6 bases; nucleotides not matched to a gene: 7. Germline V gene lookup returns CDR1 LNHDA and CDR2 SQIVND (reference sequence). This CDR3 is CASSYEGALNEQFF. The CDR3 nucleotides are TGTGCCAGTAGTTATGAGGGGGCTCTCAATGAGCAGTTCTTC.

At least ten counts were recorded for this clonotype. This sequence joins TRBV28 and TRBJ1-6; 9 bases line up with TRBD1. CDR1 is MDHEN, CDR2 SYDVKM, per germline. This CDR3 is built from 13 residues. The V gene end was trimmed by 6 bases and the J gene end by 7 bases; junction bases not matched to a gene: 1. The DNA of the CDR3 is TGTGCCAGCAGGGGACAGGGCAATTCACCCCTCCACTTT. Encoded protein: CASRGQGNSPLHF.

This chain joins TRBV12-3 or TRBV12-4 and TRBJ2-2; D gene ambiguous. The CDR3 consists of 13 residues. The V gene lost 7 bases and the J gene lost 6 bases, with 12 bases spanning the gap. The chain's CDR3 is CASIQDPPGELFF. The CDR3 nucleotides are TGTGCCAGCATCCAGGATCCGCCCGGGGAGCTGTTTTTT.

The sample holds a few counts of this clonotype. The V and J genes are TRBV4-3 and TRBJ1-2; no reliable D call. The CDR3 length is 17 residues. Germline values: CDR1 LGHNA, CDR2 YSLEER. Trimming left V 2 bases short and J 1 base short, with 17 bases between. CDR3 amino acids: CASSQSRAAGFNYGYTF. CDR3 sequence (DNA): TGCGCCAGCAGCCAATCACGAGCGGCAGGATTTAACTATGGCTACACCTTC.

This clonotype has more than one count but fewer than ten. The chain couples TRBV15 to TRBJ2-3; D tentatively reads TRBD1 or TRBD2 (6 bases each). Germline CDR1 reads LNHNV; CDR2 reads YYDKDF (reference sequence). Trimming cost V 0 bases and J 3 bases, with 13 bases left between them. The CDR3 has 16 amino acids. In nucleotides, the CDR3 is TGTGCCACCAGCAGAGATCGGGGGCCGGGGACAGATACGCAGTATTTT. Protein sequence: CATSRDRGPGTDTQYF.

The table lists this clonotype with many counts. The V call is TRBV6-6, the J call TRBJ2-7; maybe TRBD1 (6 bases). Germline V lookup: CDR1 MNHNY, CDR2 SVGAGI (reference sequence). Trimming removed 2 bases at V and 6 bases at J, with 11 bases between. The CDR3 consists of 13 residues. The CDR3 DNA sequence: TGTGCCAGCAGTTACCTACAGGGCTCCGAGCAGTACTTC. This gives the protein CASSYLQGSEQYF.

V and J are TRBV7-9 and TRBJ2-1, with D possibly being TRBD2 (7 bases). V lost 5 bases, J lost 7 bases, and 21 bases lay in between. CDR3 length: 16 residues. The germline V gene has CDR1 SEHNR and CDR2 FQNEAQ (reference sequence). CDR3 in amino acids: CASSRGGQRKGNEQFF. The CDR3 region has the DNA TGTGCCAGCAGCCGCGGGGGCCAGCGGAAAGGAAATGAGCAGTTCTTC.

This clonotype occurred a few times. The chain uses TRBV6-2 or TRBV6-3 and TRBJ2-2, with D uncertain. The CDR3 sequence is 16 residues long. Between the trimmed V and J ends, which lost 6 bases and 3 bases, there was a span of 17 bases. CDR1 MNHEY and CDR2 SVGEGT come from the germline V gene. The DNA for the CDR3 is TGTGCCAGCAGGCTACACCCCCCAAGGGACACCGGGGAGCTGTTTTTT. Residues: CASRLHPPRDTGELFF.

The table lists this clonotype with a few counts. The chain recombines TRBV7-9 with TRBJ1-4; D unclear. There are 16 residues in the CDR3. The germline V and J ends were trimmed by 1 base and 8 bases, with 17 bases remaining between them. CDR1 SEHNR and CDR2 FQNEAQ come from the germline V gene (reference sequence). The CDR3: CASSLGRATRREKLFF. The CDR3 bases are TGTGCCAGCAGCTTAGGACGGGCAACGAGAAGGGAAAAACTGTTTTTT.

This clonotype appeared many times. The chain uses TRBV28 and TRBJ1-1; D may be TRBD1 (5 bases). V was clipped by 7 bases and J by 5 bases, with 17 bases between them. Per the germline V gene, CDR1 is MDHEN and CDR2 is SYDVKM. This CDR3 spans 14 amino acids. CDR3 DNA: TGTGCCAGCAACCAAGCAGGGTGGACGACTGAAGCTTTCTTT. Its translation: CASNQAGWTTEAFF.

This clonotype was recorded at least ten times. The chain carries TRBV7-9 and TRBJ2-7, with TRBD1 matching over 10 bases. V trimming: 1 base; J trimming: 8 bases; junction bases outside the gene matches: 11. This CDR3 has 16 amino acids. Germline lookup yields CDR1 SEHNR and CDR2 FQNEAQ (reference sequence). In nucleotides, the CDR3 is TGTGCCAGCAGCTTAGTAGGGACAGGGGTCCAAATGAAGCAGTACGTC. Translated: CASSLVGTGVQMKQYV.